Listed below are T cell receptor beta chains from one sample, sequenced in a study of T cells in Graves' hyperthyroidism and ophthalmopathy. MiXCR was run by TCRdb on the multiplex PCR reads, yielding one entry per CDR3 protein. Here the sample spans roughly 250,000 distinct CDR3 sequences, about 20% being singletons. The sample comprised blood. These TCRs come from a man aged 25 to 45 with Graves' ophthalmopathy. Each CDR3 is given with its conserved first and last residue. Fields, in order: J gene, clone size, D gene, V gene, CDR3 protein, CDR3 DNA. D genes are given only for firm matches. Not every row has a clone size; where given, it reads once, few, many or a size class.

j_call: TRBJ2-7; clone_size: NA; d_call: NA; v_call: TRBV12-5; cdr3_aa: CASGLSLAGETEQYF; cdr3_nt: TGTGCTAGTGGCCTTTCACTGGCAGGGGAGACCGAGCAGTACTTC
j_call: TRBJ2-2; clone_size: NA; d_call: NA; v_call: TRBV2; cdr3_aa: CASRHKVGATANTGELFF; cdr3_nt: TGTGCCAGCAGACACAAAGTCGGGGCTACCGCGAACACCGGGGAGCTGTTTTTT
j_call: TRBJ2-7; clone_size: NA; d_call: NA; v_call: TRBV11-2; cdr3_aa: CASSLGLLYEQYF; cdr3_nt: TGTGCCAGCAGCTTAGGCCTGCTGTACGAGCAGTACTTC
j_call: TRBJ2-7; clone_size: few; d_call: TRBD2; v_call: TRBV6-1; cdr3_aa: CASSPSGSVSYEQYF; cdr3_nt: TGTGCCAGCAGTCCTAGCGGGAGTGTCTCCTACGAGCAGTACTTC
j_call: TRBJ1-5; clone_size: few; d_call: NA; v_call: TRBV28; cdr3_aa: CASSLLYQPQHF; cdr3_nt: TGTGCCAGCAGTCTGTTATATCAGCCCCAGCATTTT
j_call: TRBJ2-6; clone_size: NA; d_call: NA; v_call: TRBV30; cdr3_aa: CAWSWEYSGANVLTF; cdr3_nt: TGTGCCTGGAGTTGGGAATACTCTGGGGCCAACGTCCTGACTTTC
j_call: TRBJ2-5; clone_size: few; d_call: TRBD2; v_call: TRBV10-3; cdr3_aa: CAISQMTSGSLETQYF; cdr3_nt: TGTGCCATCAGTCAGATGACTAGCGGGAGTTTGGAGACCCAGTACTTC
j_call: TRBJ1-2; clone_size: NA; d_call: TRBD1; v_call: TRBV6-5; cdr3_aa: CASSFSTGTAGGYTF; cdr3_nt: TGTGCCAGCAGTTTTTCGACCGGGACAGCTGGGGGCTACACCTTC
j_call: TRBJ2-7; clone_size: NA; d_call: NA; v_call: TRBV10-3; cdr3_aa: CAISSNRVQYF; cdr3_nt: TGTGCCATCAGTAGTAACCGGGTGCAGTACTTC
j_call: TRBJ2-1; clone_size: NA; d_call: NA; v_call: TRBV7-6; cdr3_aa: CASSLARVSAGEQFF; cdr3_nt: TGTGCCAGCAGCTTAGCGCGGGTATCAGCGGGTGAGCAGTTCTTC
j_call: TRBJ2-1; clone_size: many; d_call: TRBD2; v_call: TRBV7-9; cdr3_aa: CASRLSGRASEQFF; cdr3_nt: TGTGCCAGCAGGCTTAGCGGGAGGGCCTCCGAGCAGTTCTTC
j_call: TRBJ2-7; clone_size: many; d_call: NA; v_call: TRBV2; cdr3_aa: CASSGDGFSYEQYF; cdr3_nt: TGTGCCAGCAGTGGGGACGGATTCTCCTACGAGCAGTACTTC
j_call: TRBJ2-1; clone_size: many; d_call: TRBD2; v_call: TRBV28; cdr3_aa: CASSLTGLAGVGYGNEQFF; cdr3_nt: TGTGCCAGCAGTTTAACTGGACTAGCGGGAGTAGGTTATGGAAATGAGCAGTTCTTC
j_call: TRBJ2-7; clone_size: many; d_call: TRBD1; v_call: TRBV2; cdr3_aa: CASSGTGFEQYF; cdr3_nt: TGTGCCAGCAGTGGGACAGGTTTCGAGCAGTACTTC
j_call: TRBJ2-1; clone_size: NA; d_call: NA; v_call: TRBV3-1; cdr3_aa: CASSQVTRTTYNEQFF; cdr3_nt: TGTGCCAGCAGCCAAGTGACTAGAACTACCTACAATGAGCAGTTCTTC
j_call: TRBJ2-1; clone_size: NA; d_call: TRBD2; v_call: TRBV7-9; cdr3_aa: CASSMPREGRVNEQFF; cdr3_nt: TGTGCCAGCAGCATGCCCAGGGAGGGGAGGGTAAATGAGCAGTTCTTC
j_call: TRBJ2-5; clone_size: few; d_call: NA; v_call: TRBV19; cdr3_aa: CASSIDSRSTQYF; cdr3_nt: TGTGCCAGTAGTATCGACTCCCGGTCGACCCAGTACTTC
j_call: TRBJ2-7; clone_size: NA; d_call: TRBD2; v_call: TRBV5-1; cdr3_aa: CASSFTSGSSGEQYF; cdr3_nt: TGCGCCAGCAGCTTTACTAGCGGGAGTTCTGGCGAGCAGTACTTC
j_call: TRBJ2-7; clone_size: many; d_call: NA; v_call: TRBV28; cdr3_aa: CASSLRDRNYEQYF; cdr3_nt: TGTGCCAGCAGCCTCCGGGACCGTAACTACGAGCAGTACTTC
j_call: TRBJ2-7; clone_size: few; d_call: NA; v_call: TRBV28; cdr3_aa: CASSLAHYEQYF; cdr3_nt: TGTGCCAGCAGTTTAGCTCACTACGAGCAGTACTTC
j_call: TRBJ1-1; clone_size: many; d_call: TRBD1; v_call: TRBV12-3/TRBV12-4; cdr3_aa: CASSFQTGVSTEAFF; cdr3_nt: TGTGCCAGCAGTTTCCAGACAGGGGTCTCCACTGAAGCTTTCTTT
j_call: TRBJ2-5; clone_size: NA; d_call: NA; v_call: TRBV2; cdr3_aa: CASSPGHGGQETQYF; cdr3_nt: TGTGCCAGCAGCCCGGGCCATGGGGGTCAAGAGACCCAGTACTTC
j_call: TRBJ2-7; clone_size: few; d_call: TRBD1; v_call: TRBV29-1; cdr3_aa: CSADRGDEQYF; cdr3_nt: TGCAGCGCTGACAGGGGAGACGAGCAGTACTTC
j_call: TRBJ1-2; clone_size: few; d_call: NA; v_call: TRBV27; cdr3_aa: CASSLTAGNYGYTF; cdr3_nt: TGTGCCAGCAGCTTAACGGCCGGAAACTATGGCTACACCTTC
j_call: TRBJ2-7; clone_size: many; d_call: TRBD1; v_call: TRBV5-1; cdr3_aa: CASSPDRGNTYEQYF; cdr3_nt: TGCGCCAGCAGCCCGGACAGGGGCAACACCTACGAGCAGTACTTC
j_call: TRBJ2-2; clone_size: NA; d_call: NA; v_call: TRBV20-1; cdr3_aa: CSAREGDIRRGELFF; cdr3_nt: TGCAGTGCTAGAGAAGGGGACATAAGGAGGGGGGAGCTGTTTTTT
j_call: TRBJ2-1; clone_size: many; d_call: TRBD2; v_call: TRBV15; cdr3_aa: CATSRAPGLAVNNEQFF; cdr3_nt: TGTGCCACCAGCAGAGCCCCCGGACTAGCGGTGAACAATGAGCAGTTCTTC
j_call: TRBJ2-1; clone_size: NA; d_call: NA; v_call: TRBV28; cdr3_aa: CASSTPTGSYNEQFF; cdr3_nt: TGTGCCAGCAGTACCCCGACGGGTTCCTACAATGAGCAGTTCTTC
j_call: TRBJ2-5; clone_size: few; d_call: NA; v_call: TRBV20-1; cdr3_aa: CSAPEATETQYF; cdr3_nt: TGCAGTGCCCCGGAGGCTACGGAGACCCAGTACTTC